Listed below are T cell receptor beta chains from one sample, sequenced in a study of T-cell reconstitution after alpha-beta-depleted transplantation in children. TCRdb re-analysed the PCR reads in MiXCR, keeping a single row per CDR3 protein. The sample consists of fewer than 95,000 distinct CDR3 sequences, about 12% of them appearing once. The sequencing used PBMCs from the stem cell graft donor, collected from the stem cell graft. Receptors originate from a human donor who donated a stem cell graft to a child with inherited bone marrow failure. Both conserved end residues are part of each CDR3. D genes are given only for firm matches. Rows give clone size only sometimes, using once, few, many, or a class for an expanded clone.

D gene,J gene,clone size,V gene,CDR3 protein,CDR3 DNA
NA,TRBJ1-2,many,TRBV12-3/TRBV12-4,CASSFGPQWVYGYTF,TGTGCCAGCAGTTTTGGTCCCCAGTGGGTCTATGGCTACACCTTC
TRBD2,TRBJ2-3,many,TRBV7-2,CASSAPTGGGGTDTQYF,TGTGCCAGCAGCGCCCCTACGGGAGGGGGGGGCACAGATACGCAGTATTTT
NA,TRBJ1-2,NA,TRBV2,CASRGVYPDGYTF,TGTGCCAGCAGGGGGGTCTACCCTGATGGCTACACCTTC
NA,TRBJ2-3,many,TRBV27,CASSVLGTRKTDTQYF,TGTGCCAGCAGCGTCCTCGGGACCCGGAAAACAGATACGCAGTATTTT
NA,TRBJ1-2,few,TRBV29-1,CSALSGGVGYGYTF,TGCAGCGCCCTAAGTGGGGGGGTCGGCTATGGCTACACCTTC
TRBD2,TRBJ2-3,NA,TRBV18,CASSIPGLADWRLPDTQYF,TGTGCCAGCTCAATACCGGGACTAGCGGATTGGAGATTACCAGATACGCAGTATTTT
TRBD2,TRBJ2-2,many,TRBV5-1,CASSLDPSGNTGELFF,TGCGCCAGCAGCTTGGATCCTAGCGGCAACACCGGGGAGCTGTTTTTT
NA,TRBJ2-6,many,TRBV29-1,CSVVSGANVLTF,TGCAGCGTTGTTTCCGGGGCCAACGTCCTGACTTTC
NA,TRBJ2-3,NA,TRBV5-1,CASSLGQVAADTQYF,TGCGCCAGCAGCTTGGGTCAGGTCGCCGCAGATACGCAGTATTTT
TRBD1,TRBJ2-7,NA,TRBV7-9,CASSPGQGSRSYEQYF,TGTGCCAGCAGCCCGGGACAGGGGTCCCGCTCCTACGAGCAGTACTTC
TRBD1,TRBJ1-1,many,TRBV27,CASSLDRDRTEAFF,TGTGCCAGCAGTCTCGACAGGGACCGGACTGAAGCTTTCTTT
TRBD1,TRBJ1-2,many,TRBV7-9,CASSWTGGHGYTF,TGTGCCAGCAGCTGGACAGGGGGTCATGGCTACACCTTC
NA,TRBJ2-3,NA,TRBV20-1,CSALDTATDTQYF,TGCAGTGCTCTTGACACTGCCACAGATACGCAGTATTTT
TRBD2,TRBJ2-1,many,TRBV11-2,CASGGRLAGLDEQFF,TGTGCCAGCGGGGGACGACTAGCGGGACTGGATGAGCAGTTCTTC
TRBD1,TRBJ2-1,many,TRBV6-4,CASSDGTGGYEQFF,TGTGCCAGCAGTGACGGGACAGGGGGTTATGAGCAGTTCTTC
NA,TRBJ1-4,many,TRBV20-1,CSARDLLQAKLFF,TGCAGTGCTAGAGACCTACTTCAGGCAAAACTGTTTTTT